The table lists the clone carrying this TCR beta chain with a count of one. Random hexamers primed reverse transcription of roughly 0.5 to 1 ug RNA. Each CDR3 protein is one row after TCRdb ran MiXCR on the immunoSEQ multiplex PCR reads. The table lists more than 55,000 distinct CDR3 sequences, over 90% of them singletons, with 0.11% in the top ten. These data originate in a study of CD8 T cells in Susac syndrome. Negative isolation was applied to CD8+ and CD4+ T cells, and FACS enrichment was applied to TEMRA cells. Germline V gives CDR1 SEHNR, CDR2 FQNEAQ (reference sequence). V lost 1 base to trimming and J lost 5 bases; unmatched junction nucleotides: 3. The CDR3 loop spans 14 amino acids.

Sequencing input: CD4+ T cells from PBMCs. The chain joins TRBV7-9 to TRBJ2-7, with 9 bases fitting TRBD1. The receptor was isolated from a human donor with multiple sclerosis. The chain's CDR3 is CASSLGQGVHEQYF. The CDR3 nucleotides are TGTGCCAGCAGCTTAGGACAGGGGGTGCACGAGCAGTACTTC.